Below, 32 T cell receptor beta chains from the same sample are listed, as sequenced in a study of cytomegalovirus exposure and HLA in healthy donors (dated by TCRdb to between 2016 and 2019). The library was prepared using the immunoSEQ multiplex PCR assay. The multiplex PCR relied on a mix of 60 forward primers for TCR Vbeta segments and 13 reverse primers for TCR Jbeta segments. In its TCRdb copy, this immuneACCESS table keeps in-frame sequences only and misses some clones. Where compared with another copy, unresolved V genes explain less than half of these, and the others have no known cause. This sample's listing comprises around 130,000 clones. The ten largest clones add up to roughly 2% of the sample. The sample was PBMCs. The receptors here all came from a woman aged 60-75 years in good health and CMV-seronegative.

This chain joins TRBV21-1 and TRBJ2-7; no check of the table's D call, TRBD2, against the DNA was made. TRBV21-1 is assigned pseudogene status. The CDR3 spans 15 residues. The CDR3 is CASSKRRESSYEQYF. The CDR3 DNA reads as TGTGCCAGCAGCAAAAGGAGAGAGAGCTCCTACGAGCAGTACTTC.

The V gene is TRBV11-2, the J gene TRBJ2-3; 12 bases align to TRBD2. Germline lookup yields CDR1 SGHAT and CDR2 FQNNGV. The CDR3 consists of 18 residues. Trimming cost V 4 bases and J 4 bases; bases outside gene matches: 12. DNA for the CDR3: TGTGCCAGCAGCTCGGGACAGCTACTAGCGGGAGGTTCAGATACGCAGTATTTT. Translation: CASSSGQLLAGGSDTQYF.

The CDR3 sequence is CASSSRRTSGGVNEQFF. The CDR3 nucleotides read TGTGCCAGCAGTTCTCGGAGGACTAGCGGGGGTGTGAATGAGCAGTTCTTC. The J gene is TRBJ2-1, the V gene TRBV2; TRBD2 matches at 13 bases. The V and J ends lost 5 bases and 7 bases, in that order; junction bases with no gene match: 11. The CDR3 is 17 amino acids. Germline V gives CDR1 SNHLY, CDR2 FYNNEI.

The chain links TRBV4-2 to TRBJ2-5; 11 bases fit TRBD2. V lost 1 base to trimming and J lost 5 bases; unmatched junction nucleotides: 6. CDR3 size: 16 residues. CDR1 and CDR2 (germline): LGHNA, YNFKEQ. Here the CDR3 reads CASSQGLAGGEETQYF. The CDR3 DNA reads as TGTGCCAGCAGCCAAGGGCTAGCGGGGGGTGAGGAGACCCAGTACTTC.

The chain links TRBV7-9 to TRBJ2-7; no definite D call. Trimming stripped 1 base from V and 6 bases from J, with 16 bases between. Per the germline V gene, CDR1 is SEHNR and CDR2 is FQNEAQ (reference sequence). The CDR3 length is 15 residues. As DNA, the CDR3 is TGTGCCAGCAGCTTAGGAGAAGGCGGAATGTCCGAGCAGTACTTC. Protein sequence: CASSLGEGGMSEQYF.

The gene calls are TRBV4-1 and TRBJ2-7; 8 bases line up with TRBD2. The CDR3 sequence is 19 residues long. Trimming at V came to 3 bases and at J to 3 bases, leaving 19 bases not matched to a gene. Germline values: CDR1 MGHRA, CDR2 YSYEKL. The CDR3 DNA sequence: TGCGCCAGCAGCCACCCCGGAGGAGAGGAGCCTAGCGGGTTCTACGAGCAGTACTTC. Its translation: CASSHPGGEEPSGFYEQYF.

This sequence joins TRBV6-5 and TRBJ1-1; TRBD1 matches 7 bases. CDR1 and CDR2 (germline): MNHEY, SVGAGI. The V and J ends lost 2 bases and 9 bases, in that order; junction bases with no gene match: 6. The CDR3 has 13 amino acids. The DNA of the CDR3 is TGTGCCAGCAGTTACGGAGGGGGCGCTCAAGCTTTCTTT. Its protein is CASSYGGGAQAFF.

The rearrangement links TRBV5-4 to TRBJ1-2; 7 bases agree with TRBD1. This CDR3 is 14 amino acids long. V gave up 2 bases and J gave up 7 bases; unmatched junction bases: 8. In germline, CDR1 is SGHNT, CDR2 YYREEE (reference sequence). CDR3 region: CASSLGGAVVGYTF. The CDR3 coding sequence is TGTGCCAGCAGCTTAGGGGGCGCGGTGGTTGGCTACACCTTC. The full variable domain, rest sourced from reference TRBV5-4 and TRBJ1-2, is ETGVTQSPTHLIKTRGQQVTLRCSSQSGHNTVSWYQQALGQGPQFIFQYYREEENGRGNFPPRFSGLQFPNYSSELNVNALELDDSALYLCASSLGGAVVGYTFGSGTRLTVV.

The chain carries TRBV5-1 and TRBJ1-1; D remains ambiguous. The CDR3 extends over 13 amino acids. Trimming cost V 4 bases and J 1 base, with 8 bases left between them. Germline lookup yields CDR1 SGHRS and CDR2 YFSETQ. The CDR3 sequence is CASSPSQNTEAFF. The CDR3 DNA reads as TGCGCCAGCAGCCCTTCACAGAACACTGAAGCTTTCTTT.

The chain joins TRBV4-1 to TRBJ2-5; 10 bases agree with TRBD2. Per germline, CDR1 MGHRA and CDR2 YSYEKL. Trimming removed 1 base from V and 5 bases from J; junction bases left unmatched: 7. CDR3 length: 16 amino acids. The CDR3 loop is CASSQGGSGGRETQYF. CDR3 sequence (DNA): TGCGCCAGCAGCCAAGGCGGTAGCGGGGGGCGGGAGACCCAGTACTTC.

The chain is built from TRBV20-1 and TRBJ2-7, with D possibly matching TRBD2 (5 bases). The V gene's germline CDR1 is DFQATT and CDR2 SNEGSKA (reference sequence). The ends were cut back, 6 bases at V and 6 bases at J, with 12 bases in the middle. This CDR3 is built from 11 residues. In nucleotides, the CDR3 is TGCAGTGCCGATGGACTTATCGAGCAGTACTTC. Protein sequence: CSADGLIEQYF.

The rearrangement links TRBV6-5 to TRBJ1-4; D might be TRBD1 (6 bases). The V gene's germline CDR1 is MNHEY and CDR2 SVGAGI. This CDR3 comprises 14 residues. V was shortened by 2 bases and J by 5 bases, with 9 bases between the two germline ends. As DNA, the CDR3 is TGTGCCAGCAGTTACGGGCAGGGGAATGAAAAACTGTTTTTT. Protein: CASSYGQGNEKLFF.

The chain links TRBV28 to TRBJ2-5; 8 bases map to TRBD2. CDR1 and CDR2 (germline): MDHEN, SYDVKM. The CDR3 is 16 amino acids. Losses at the gene ends were 3 bases for V and 5 bases for J; bases not matched to a gene: 11. The CDR3 bases are TGTGCCAGCAGTTTTTTGGGGAGCGGGAGTCAGGAGACCCAGTACTTC. Its protein product is CASSFLGSGSQETQYF.

The chain carries TRBV7-3 and TRBJ2-1; 7 positions agree with TRBD1. CDR1 is SGHTA and CDR2 is FQGTGA in the germline V gene. The CDR3 loop spans 15 amino acids. V gave up 5 bases and J gave up 3 bases; unmatched junction bases: 7. This CDR3 is CASSPTGVGYNEQFF. The CDR3 bases are TGTGCCAGCAGCCCAACAGGGGTCGGCTACAATGAGCAGTTCTTC.

The chain has TRBV19 and TRBJ2-2; D gene unclear. The CDR3 runs to 12 residues. V lost 5 bases and J lost 6, with 7 bases in between. Germline lookup yields CDR1 LNHDA and CDR2 SQIVND (reference sequence). In DNA, the CDR3 is TGTGCCAGTAGTGCCCTACCCGGGGAGCTGTTTTTT. Protein product: CASSALPGELFF.

The rearrangement uses TRBV4-1 and TRBJ2-7; D possibly corresponds to TRBD2 (7 bases). CDR1 is MGHRA and CDR2 is YSYEKL in the germline V gene. The CDR3 sequence is 16 residues long. V gave up 1 base and J gave up 4 bases, with 17 bases separating them. CDR3 nucleotides: TGCGCCAGCAGCCAAGGGGGGGGCCGAAAAAAATACGAGCAGTACTTC. Translation: CASSQGGGRKKYEQYF.

This chain joins TRBV28 and TRBJ1-2; unclear D gene. CDR3 length equals 12 residues. Per germline, CDR1 MDHEN and CDR2 SYDVKM. Trimming took 8 bases from V and 3 from J, leaving 10 bases between them. CDR3 coding DNA: TGTGCCAGCTTCCGGGTCGACTATGGCTACACCTTC. This sequence encodes CASFRVDYGYTF.

The chain combines TRBV18 with TRBJ2-5; D is uncertain. The CDR3 runs 13 residues. Trimming stripped 3 bases from V and 2 bases from J, with 7 bases between. Germline V lookup: CDR1 KGHSH, CDR2 LQKENI. CDR3 coding DNA: TGTGCCAGCTCACCTAATTCGCAAGAGACCCAGTACTTC. Its translation is CASSPNSQETQYF.

This chain connects TRBV7-8 to TRBJ2-6; no reliable D call. Trimming stripped 0 bases from V and 0 bases from J, with 18 bases between. CDR3 length: 20 amino acids. Germline V gene data show CDR1 as SGHVS and CDR2 as FQNEAQ. The CDR3 spells CASSLAAVTVKSSGANVLTF. The DNA for the CDR3 is TGTGCCAGCAGCTTAGCGGCTGTTACAGTTAAGAGCTCTGGGGCCAACGTCCTGACTTTC.

The V and J genes are TRBV18 and TRBJ1-4, with D possibly TRBD1 on 5 matching bases. Germline CDR1 and CDR2: KGHSH and LQKENI. Trimming took 3 bases from V and 7 from J, leaving 15 bases between them. There are 15 residues in the CDR3. The CDR3 sequence is CASSPQDSFLEKLFF. The CDR3 nucleotides are TGTGCCAGCTCACCTCAAGACAGTTTCCTTGAAAAACTGTTTTTT.

The chain links TRBV9 to TRBJ2-3; 11 nucleotides align to TRBD2. CDR1 SGDLS and CDR2 YYNGEE come from the germline V gene. The CDR3 is made up of 16 amino acids. V was pared by 2 bases and J by 0 bases, with 2 bases of the junction left unmatched. The CDR3 reads CASSVGLAESTDTQYF. The CDR3, as DNA: TGTGCCAGCAGCGTGGGACTAGCGGAGAGCACAGATACGCAGTATTTT. Filled out from reference TRBV9 and TRBJ2-3, the complete variable domain reads DSGVTQTPKHLITATGQRVTLRCSPRSGDLSVYWYQQSLDQGLQFLIQYYNGEERAKGNILERFSAQQFPDLHSELNLSSLELGDSALYFCASSVGLAESTDTQYFGPGTRLTVL.

The rearrangement links TRBV27 to TRBJ2-3, with TRBD1 matching over 10 bases. Germline V lookup: CDR1 MNHEY, CDR2 SMNVEV (reference sequence). This CDR3 has 18 residues. Losses at the gene ends were 3 bases for V and 5 bases for J; bases not matched to a gene: 14. Here the CDR3 reads CASSFGRRQGASVDTQYF. The DNA of the CDR3 is TGTGCCAGCAGTTTCGGTCGTCGACAGGGGGCGAGTGTAGATACGCAGTATTTT.

The chain links TRBV13 to TRBJ2-2; 9 bases fit TRBD1. CDR1 is PRHDT, CDR2 FYEKMQ, per germline (reference sequence). The length of the CDR3 is 18 residues. Germline trimming cut 0 bases from V and 0 bases from J; bases unmatched to any gene: 5. CDR3 amino acids: CASSLGSTGGPNTGELFF. The CDR3 DNA is TGTGCCAGCAGCTTAGGCTCGACAGGGGGACCGAACACCGGGGAGCTGTTTTTT.

The chain has TRBV19 and TRBJ1-5; possibly TRBD1 for D (5 bases). The V and J ends lost 5 bases and 5 bases respectively, with 16 bases between them. The germline V gene encodes CDR1 LNHDA and CDR2 SQIVND (reference sequence). This CDR3 comprises 15 residues. The CDR3 sequence: CASSPSKGEYQPQHF. CDR3 in DNA: TGTGCCAGTAGTCCCAGCAAAGGGGAATATCAGCCCCAGCATTTT.

V is TRBV2 and J is TRBJ2-7, with D possibly TRBD2 on 5 matching bases. The V gene lost 7 bases and the J gene lost 4 bases, with 11 bases spanning the gap. The CDR3 extends over 12 amino acids. Germline CDR1 SNHLY, CDR2 FYNNEI. The CDR3 DNA sequence: TGTGCCAGCACCGGAACGGGGTACGAGCAGTACTTC. The encoded protein is CASTGTGYEQYF.

This chain uses TRBV7-9 with TRBJ2-1; D not resolved. Trimming left V 1 base short and J 0 bases short, with 7 bases between. The CDR3 totals 15 residues. The V gene's germline CDR1 is SEHNR and CDR2 FQNEAQ (reference sequence). CDR3 in DNA: TGTGCCAGCAGCTTAGGCCCTAGCTCCTACAATGAGCAGTTCTTC. It codes for CASSLGPSSYNEQFF.

V and J are TRBV2 and TRBJ2-1; a weak D match, TRBD2 (5 bases). Germline CDR1 is SNHLY and CDR2 is FYNNEI. This CDR3 is built from 13 residues. V shed 5 bases and J shed 6 bases, with 11 bases lying between them. CDR3 amino acids: CASSTIEGNEQFF. CDR3 sequence (DNA): TGTGCCAGCAGTACAATTGAGGGCAATGAGCAGTTCTTC. Full variable domain (remainder filled in from reference TRBV2 and TRBJ2-1): EPEVTQTPSHQVTQMGQEVILRCVPISNHLYFYWYRQILGQKVEFLVSFYNNEISEKSEIFDDQFSVERPDGSNFTLKIRSTKLEDSAMYFCASSTIEGNEQFFGPGTRLTVL.

This sequence joins TRBV12-2 and TRBJ1-5. TRBV12-2 is given as a pseudogene. This CDR3 spans 14 amino acids. Here the CDR3 reads CASRTIRRGQPQHF. CDR3 nucleotide sequence: TGTGCAAGTCGCACTATTCGTCGGGGGCAGCCCCAGCATTTT.

This CDR3 reads CASSLAPTGGQETQYF. For the CDR3, the DNA is TGTGCCAGCAGCTTAGCGCCTACAGGGGGGCAAGAGACCCAGTACTTC. The chain links TRBV11-2 to TRBJ2-5, with TRBD1 identical over 8 bases. Trimming at V came to 1 base and at J to 2 bases, leaving 6 bases not matched to a gene. The germline CDR1 and CDR2 sequences are SGHAT and FQNNGV. The CDR3 is 16 residues long.

The gene calls are TRBV5-6 and TRBJ2-7; tentatively, D is TRBD2 (5 bases). Looked up from germline, CDR1 is SGHDT and CDR2 is YYEEEE. V lost 0 bases to trimming and J lost 0 bases, with 7 bases between them. This CDR3 has 14 residues. The CDR3 bases are TGTGCCAGCAGCTTGGGAGGGAGCTCCTACGAGCAGTACTTC. Amino acid sequence: CASSLGGSSYEQYF.

CDR3 nucleotides: TGTGCCAGCAGCTTTGACAACGCTAACTATGGCTACACCTTC. Amino acid sequence: CASSFDNANYGYTF. The rearrangement uses TRBV7-9 and TRBJ1-2; D is unresolved. CDR1 SEHNR and CDR2 FQNEAQ come from the germline V gene (reference sequence). V was cut by 3 bases and J by 0 bases, with 8 bases left in between. CDR3 length equals 14 residues.

J is TRBJ2-7 and V is TRBV7-8; 9 positions agree with TRBD1. The CDR3 spans 14 residues. Germline loops: CDR1 SGHVS, CDR2 FQNEAQ. Unmatched junction bases numbered 6, after V lost 5 bases and J lost 4 bases. For the CDR3, the DNA is TGTGCCAGCAGCATGGCCGGGACAGGGTACGAGCAGTACTTC. It yields the protein CASSMAGTGYEQYF.